This T cell receptor beta chain was sequenced in a study of response to subunit inactivated influenza vaccine. There are 13 residues in the CDR3. Per the germline V gene, CDR1 is LGHNA and CDR2 is YNFKEQ. V was pared by 2 bases and J by 6 bases, with 8 bases between. TCRdb called the RT-PCR reads again in MiXCR, with one record for every CDR3 protein. The sample has roughly 540,000 distinct CDR3 sequences; around a quarter are singletons. The sample was also linked to a second study, of T cells expressing NK-cell markers. From that second work: TCR beta cDNA was generated via 5'RACE template switching incorporating UMIs. Sorted CD3+CD56-NKG2C+, CD3+CD56+NKG2C+ and CD3+CD56+NKG2C- T cells supplied the TCR beta repertoires. The same clonotypes also predominated in the CD3+CD56-NKG2C+ fraction of a few donors.

This receptor was obtained from a man aged 50-60 years who received an inactivated influenza vaccine. The sequencing here drew on CD4+ T cells sorted from PBMCs, taken about 13 days after vaccination. The chain employs TRBV4-2 and TRBJ2-1; D is undetermined. The CDR3 sequence: CASSQPSLNEQFF. The CDR3 region has the DNA TGTGCCAGCAGCCAACCTAGTCTCAATGAGCAGTTCTTC.